This T cell receptor (beta chain) is from a study of response to subunit inactivated influenza vaccine. Whole-study findings and limits: The authors suggested that every seasonal influenza vaccination recruits few new T cells.

The CDR3 contains 14 residues. Trimming stripped 0 bases from V and 5 bases from J, with 11 bases between. The germline gives CDR1 SGHRS, CDR2 YFSETQ. This clonotype was recorded many times. Its antigen remains unidentified. TCRdb reanalysed the RT-PCR reads using MiXCR and keeps one entry per CDR3 protein. The sample yields hundreds of thousands of distinct CDR3 sequences, roughly 8.2% seen once. The chain recombines TRBV5-1 with TRBJ1-1; perhaps TRBD1 as D (5 bases). This clonotype was obtained from a man in his fifties or sixties who received an inactivated influenza vaccine. Sequencing was performed on PBMCs from blood, taken roughly 24 months after vaccination. The DNA of the CDR3 is TGCGCCAGCAGCTTGGGTGGGGCATGGACTGAAGCTTTCTTT. Its translation is CASSLGGAWTEAFF. The entire variable domain, with the rest obtained from reference TRBV5-1 and TRBJ1-1, is as follows: KAGVTQTPRYLIKTRGQQVTLSCSPISGHRSVSWYQQTPGQGLQFLFEYFSETQRNKGNFPGRFSGRQFSNSRSEMNVSTLELGDSALYLCASSLGGAWTEAFFGQGTRLTVV.